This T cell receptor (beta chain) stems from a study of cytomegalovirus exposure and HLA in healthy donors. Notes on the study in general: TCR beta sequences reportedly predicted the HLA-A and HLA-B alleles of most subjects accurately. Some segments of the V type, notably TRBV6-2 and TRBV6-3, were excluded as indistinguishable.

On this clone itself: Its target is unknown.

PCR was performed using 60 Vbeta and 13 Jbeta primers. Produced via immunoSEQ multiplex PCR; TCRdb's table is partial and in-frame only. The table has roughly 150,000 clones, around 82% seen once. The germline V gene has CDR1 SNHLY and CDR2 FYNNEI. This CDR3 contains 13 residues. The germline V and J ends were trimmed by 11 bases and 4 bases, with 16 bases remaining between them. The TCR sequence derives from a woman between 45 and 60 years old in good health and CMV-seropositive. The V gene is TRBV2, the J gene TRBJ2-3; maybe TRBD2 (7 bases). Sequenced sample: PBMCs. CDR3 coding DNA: TGTGCCGGGGGAGGGGGGGCGGCAGATACGCAGTATTTT. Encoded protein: CAGGGGAADTQYF.